The 20 T cell receptor beta chains below were found in one sample sequenced in a study of T cells in women clearing cervical HPV infection. Clones were sequenced by immunoSEQ multiplex PCR, and TCRdb holds only the in-frame ones, with some missing. Recorded here are tens of thousands of clones; the top ten clones represent about 40%. The material sequenced was blood buffy coat. The receptors shown here come from a woman between 18 and 70 years old with a cervical HPV16 infection that either progressed to CIN3+ or cleared (not recorded which).

As concerns this clone: Coverage ceases 3 residues before the CDR3 finishes, and the germline J gene fills in the end. The chain joins TRBV13 to TRBJ1-1; the D is unclear. This CDR3 has 14 amino acids. The germline gives CDR1 PRHDT, CDR2 FYEKMQ (reference sequence). CDR3 amino acids: CASSFILPSGGAFF. The CDR3 DNA, read in part, is TGTGCCAGCAGCTTTATCCTCCCCAGCGGCGGA.

Comments on this clone: The CDR3 end falls 3 residues outside the read, so it is completed with the germline J gene. V gene TRBV5-1 combines with J gene TRBJ1-2, with D hard to call. Germline-derived CDR1 and CDR2 are SGHRS and YFSETQ. V was pared by 4 bases and J by 1 base, with 8 bases between. CDR3 length: 13 amino acids. The CDR3 sequence is CASSPYYNYGYTF. The CDR3 DNA, read in part, is TGCGCCAGCAGCCCGTACTATAACTATGGC.

As to this clone: The read comes to an end 3 residues before the CDR3 does, leaving the germline J gene to fill in the end. The rearrangement uses TRBV7-9 and TRBJ1-1; 7 bases agree with TRBD1. Looked up from germline, CDR1 is SEHNR and CDR2 is FQNEAQ (reference sequence). This CDR3 has 15 amino acids. V was clipped by 5 bases and J by 0 bases; unmatched bases: 6. Incomplete CDR3 DNA: TGTGCCAGCAGCGGGGGCGGACAGGTGAACACTGAA. Amino acid sequence: CASSGGGQVNTE. The complete CDR3 reads CASSGGGQVNTEAFF.

About this clone: The read comes to an end 3 residues before the CDR3 does, leaving the germline J gene to fill in the end. The J gene is TRBJ2-5, the V gene TRBV7-2; D gene ambiguous. The germline CDR1 and CDR2 sequences are SGHTA and FQGNSA. This CDR3 comprises 13 residues. V was cut by 2 bases and J by 5 bases, with 9 bases left in between. The CDR3 DNA, read in part, is TGTGCCAGCAGCTTAATTTATATGGAGACC. Protein: CASSLIYMET. The full CDR3 protein is CASSLIYMETQYF.

Concerning this clone: The read comes to an end 3 residues before the CDR3 does, leaving the germline J gene to fill in the end. J is TRBJ2-1 and V is TRBV2; 8 bases align to TRBD2. Germline-derived CDR1 and CDR2 are SNHLY and FYNNEI. The CDR3 spans 15 residues. After removal of 5 bases from V and 9 bases from J, the junction contained 12 bases not matched to a gene. CDR3 region: CASSPVRGGRGEQFF. The sequenced CDR3 bases are TGTGCCAGCAGTCCGGTACGCGGGGGGCGTGGTGAG.

With regard to this clone: The observed sequence ends 3 residues before the CDR3 terminus, with the missing tail filled in from the germline J gene. The rearrangement uses TRBV7-9 and TRBJ2-7; D unresolved. The CDR3 extends over 13 amino acids. V was cut by 2 bases and J by 0 bases, with 5 bases left in between. Looked up from germline, CDR1 is SEHNR and CDR2 is FQNEAQ (reference sequence). The covered CDR3 bases are TGTGCCAGCAGCTTATTAATCTCCTACGAG. Its protein is CASSLLISYE. In full, the CDR3 reads CASSLLISYEQYF.

A word on this clone: The CDR3 end lies 3 residues beyond the end of the read and is filled in from the germline J gene. This chain joins TRBV29-1 and TRBJ2-5; no firm D call. This CDR3 region has 13 residues. Trimming left V 0 bases short and J 4 bases short, with 9 bases between. Germline V gene data show CDR1 as SQVTM and CDR2 as ANQGSEA. The CDR3 reads CSVEDRMGETQYF. The CDR3 DNA, read in part, is TGCAGCGTTGAAGACAGGATGGGAGAGACC.

Concerning this clone: Mismatch with germline at one junction end may stem from a read error. The read is 3 residues too short to cover the CDR3 end, so that end is filled in from the germline J gene. The chain is built from TRBV2 and TRBJ1-5; D is perhaps TRBD1 (5 bases). Germline V gives CDR1 SNHLY, CDR2 FYNNEI. The CDR3 runs 14 residues. Partial CDR3 DNA: TGTGCCAGCAGTGAAACGGGGGGGAATCAACCC. This encodes CASSETGGNQP. The whole CDR3 protein is CASSETGGNQPQHF.

As for this clone: The read ends 3 residues before the CDR3 terminus; that terminus is restored from the germline J gene. The chain recombines TRBV2 with TRBJ2-7; 8 bases map to TRBD1. Germline values: CDR1 SNHLY, CDR2 FYNNEI. The CDR3 totals 14 residues. The ends lost 5 bases at V and 5 bases at J; junction bases unmatched: 8. CDR3 protein: CASSPDRGNDEQYF. CDR3 DNA (partial): TGTGCCAGCAGTCCCGACAGGGGTAACGACGAG.

A note on this clone: A junction end diverges from the germline sequence, so it may reflect a read error. Coverage ceases 3 residues before the CDR3 finishes, and the germline J gene fills in the end. The V and J genes are TRBV11-2 and TRBJ2-6; 7 positions match TRBD1. The CDR3 totals 13 residues. Germline values: CDR1 SGHAT, CDR2 FQNNGV. The CDR3 bases that were read are TGTGCCAGCAGCTTAACAGGGGTCAACGTC. This encodes CASSLTGVNV. The entire CDR3 protein reads CASSLTGVNVLTF.

As for this clone: The read ends 3 residues early relative to the CDR3; the germline J gene fills the gap. This sample also contains other DNA sequences that code for the same CDR3. This sequence joins TRBV6-2 or TRBV6-3 and TRBJ2-1; the match to TRBD2 covers 11 bases. CDR1 is MNHEY and CDR2 is SVGEGT in the germline V gene. V shed 7 bases, J shed 5 bases, and the junction held 10 bases outside the gene matches. The CDR3 consists of 16 residues. This CDR3 is CASIPRLAGGNNEQFF. The sequenced CDR3 bases are TGTGCCAGCATTCCACGGCTAGCGGGAGGAAACAATGAG.

Details on this clone: The read ends 3 residues early relative to the CDR3; the germline J gene fills the gap. This chain connects TRBV6-1 to TRBJ2-2; D is possibly TRBD1 (5 bases). This CDR3 spans 15 amino acids. Germline V CDR1 and CDR2: MNHNS, SASEGT. V lost 3 bases to trimming and J lost 6 bases, with 14 bases between them. The sequenced CDR3 bases are TGTGCCAGCAGTGAGCAGGGAAGGAAGGCCGGGGAG. Translated: CASSEQGRKAGE. The whole CDR3 protein is CASSEQGRKAGELFF.

Concerning this clone: The observed sequence ends 3 residues before the CDR3 terminus, with the missing tail filled in from the germline J gene. The V gene is TRBV18, the J gene TRBJ2-3; D possibly corresponds to TRBD2 (5 bases). Germline V lookup: CDR1 KGHSH, CDR2 LQKENI. The CDR3 has 14 amino acids. CDR3 loop: CASSLGLTGETQYF. CDR3 DNA, as far as it was read: TGTGCCAGCTCACTAGGACTCACTGGGGAGACG.

As concerns this clone: The CDR3 end lies 3 residues beyond the end of the read and is filled in from the germline J gene. The rearrangement links TRBV7-3 to TRBJ2-3, with 7 bases matching TRBD2. J was trimmed by 7 bases and V by 1 base; bases with no gene match: 5. Germline lookup yields CDR1 SGHTA and CDR2 FQGTGA. The length of the CDR3 is 14 residues. CDR3 region: CASSLSGSYHTQYF. The covered CDR3 bases are TGTGCCAGCAGCTTAAGCGGGAGCTATCATACG.

CDR3 bases read: TGCGCCAGCAGCTTGGCCGGGACAGGAGATCAGCCC. Encoded protein: CASSLAGTGDQP. The CDR3 in full is CASSLAGTGDQPQHF. The chain has TRBV5-1 and TRBJ1-5; TRBD1 agrees at 8 bases. From the germline J gene comes the end of the CDR3, since the read stops 3 residues before it. The CDR3 consists of 15 residues. V trimming: 0 bases; J trimming: 5 bases; junction bases outside the gene matches: 4. Germline assignment: CDR1 SGHRS and CDR2 YFSETQ.

A word on this clone: An end of the junction does not agree with germline; a read error may underlie this. Sequencing ends 3 residues short of the CDR3 end; the germline J gene provides the rest. This rearrangement joins TRBV7-7 to TRBJ2-7, with D perhaps matching TRBD1 (6 bases). This CDR3 is 13 amino acids long. Germline V lookup: CDR1 SSHAT, CDR2 FNYEAQ (reference sequence). The CDR3 bases that were read are TGTGCTAGCAGCTCGGAACAGGGCCACGAG. It is translated as CASSSEQGHE. The complete CDR3 reads CASSSEQGHEQYF.

A remark on this clone: Sequencing ends 3 residues short of the CDR3 end; the germline J gene provides the rest. The chain uses TRBV19 and TRBJ2-2, with D possibly matching TRBD1 (5 bases). Germline V lookup: CDR1 LNHDA, CDR2 SQIVND (reference sequence). The CDR3 has 17 residues. CDR3 sequence reads: CASSTRAIRSGANVLFF. The covered CDR3 bases are TGTGCCAGTAGTACCCGGGCCATCCGCTCTGGGGCCAACGTG.

Note on this clone: The read halts 3 residues ahead of the CDR3 end, with the missing end drawn from the germline J gene. The chain couples TRBV2 to TRBJ1-1; TRBD1 aligns across 8 bases. Losses at the gene ends were 8 bases for V and 4 bases for J; bases not matched to a gene: 6. The CDR3 runs to 13 residues. CDR1 and CDR2 from the germline V gene are SNHLY and FYNNEI. The part of the CDR3 DNA that was read is TGTGCCAGCGCCCAAGACAGGGGCACTGAA. This codes for CASAQDRGTE. The full CDR3 is CASAQDRGTEAFF.

A word on this clone: Sequencing ends 3 residues short of the CDR3 end; the germline J gene provides the rest. The rearrangement links TRBV19 to TRBJ1-5; D gene ambiguous. Germline values: CDR1 LNHDA, CDR2 SQIVND (reference sequence). The CDR3 runs to 14 residues. Trimming left V 5 bases short and J 8 bases short, with 16 bases between. CDR3 DNA, as far as it was read: TGTGCCAGTAGTCCGCGGACGGGGTCTGAGCCC. This gives the protein CASSPRTGSEP. The CDR3 in full is CASSPRTGSEPQHF.

Concerning this clone itself: The CDR3 is cut off 3 residues early in the read; its end comes from the germline J gene. This chain connects TRBV2 to TRBJ1-2; D is perhaps TRBD1 (5 bases). Looked up from germline, CDR1 is SNHLY and CDR2 is FYNNEI. This CDR3 spans 14 amino acids. V lost 4 bases and J 4 bases, leaving 13 bases between the germline ends. The CDR3 spells CASSVTGGGYGYTF. The part of the CDR3 DNA that was read is TGTGCCAGCAGTGTTACCGGGGGGGGCTATGGC.